The 32 T cell receptor beta chains below were found in one sample sequenced in a study of OX40 agonist ivuxolimab in advanced cancers. Some clones are missing from TCRdb's copy, which holds only in-frame ones; the method was immunoSEQ multiplex PCR. The top ten hold around 1% of the sample, which has about 49,000 clones, more than 70% seen once. The specimen was CD4+ or CD8+ T cells sorted from blood, collected in a trial of the OX40 agonist ivuxolimab. The receptors originated from an adult with an advanced solid tumor such as melanoma, head and neck, liver or kidney cancer.

J is TRBJ2-1 and V is TRBV20-1; D is unclear. The CDR3 has 11 residues. The V end was cut by 4 bases, the J end by 7 bases, with 8 bases between. Germline CDR1 DFQATT, CDR2 SNEGSKA (reference sequence). The CDR3, as DNA: TGCAGTGCTAATAAATGGAATGAGCAGTTCTTC. It translates to CSANKWNEQFF.

The chain has TRBV4-2 and TRBJ1-4, with D possibly TRBD1 on 5 matching bases. This CDR3 is built from 15 residues. CDR1 is LGHNA and CDR2 is YNFKEQ in the germline V gene. Trimming removed 0 bases at V and 3 bases at J, with 8 bases between. In nucleotides, the CDR3 is TGTGCCAGCAGCCAAGACGGGGGTGCTAATGAAAAACTGTTTTTT. It specifies CASSQDGGANEKLFF.

This rearrangement joins TRBV2 to TRBJ2-6; 8 bases are a match to TRBD1. This CDR3 is built from 16 residues. CDR1 is SNHLY and CDR2 is FYNNEI in the germline V gene. Losses at the gene ends were 5 bases for V and 4 bases for J; bases not matched to a gene: 7. The CDR3 loop reads CASSLTGGPGANVLTF. The DNA for the CDR3 is TGTGCCAGCAGTTTAACAGGGGGTCCAGGGGCCAACGTCCTGACTTTC.

The chain recombines TRBV9 with TRBJ2-5; either TRBD1 or TRBD2 may supply D (7 bases each). The germline V and J ends were trimmed by 3 bases and 5 bases, with 14 bases remaining between them. The length of the CDR3 is 14 residues. CDR1 is SGDLS, CDR2 YYNGEE, per germline. This chain's CDR3 is CASSAGGGKETQYF. Written as DNA, the CDR3 is TGTGCCAGCAGCGCAGGGGGGGGTAAGGAGACCCAGTACTTC. The variable domain in full, with the rest retrieved from reference TRBV9 and TRBJ2-5, is DSGVTQTPKHLITATGQRVTLRCSPRSGDLSVYWYQQSLDQGLQFLIQYYNGEERAKGNILERFSAQQFPDLHSELNLSSLELGDSALYFCASSAGGGKETQYFGPGTRLLVL.

The chain couples TRBV7-8 to TRBJ2-2; unclear D gene. This CDR3 comprises 12 residues. V was trimmed by 5 bases and J by 6 bases, leaving 7 bases between them. Germline loops: CDR1 SGHVS, CDR2 FQNEAQ. CDR3 protein: CASSPIAGELFF. The CDR3 DNA reads TGTGCCAGCAGCCCCATCGCCGGGGAGCTGTTTTTT.

This chain joins TRBV10-3 and TRBJ2-1; no clear D. The CDR3 totals 13 residues. Trimming stripped 3 bases from V and 5 bases from J, with 8 bases between. Germline V lookup: CDR1 ENHRY, CDR2 SYGVKD. CDR3 amino acids: CAISDPIHNEQFF. Written as DNA, the CDR3 is TGTGCCATCAGTGATCCTATCCACAATGAGCAGTTCTTC.

Only one count was recorded for this clone. This rearrangement joins TRBV19 to TRBJ2-3; D is unclear. The germline V and J ends were trimmed by 6 bases and 4 bases, with 11 bases remaining between them. Germline assignment: CDR1 LNHDA and CDR2 SQIVND (reference sequence). The CDR3 length is 13 residues. The CDR3 DNA reads TGTGCCAGTAGGTCAGTTGTCGCAGATACGCAGTATTTT. This translates into CASRSVVADTQYF.

V and J are TRBV7-2 and TRBJ2-7; 9 bases fit TRBD2. Losses at the gene ends were 5 bases for V and 3 bases for J; bases not matched to a gene: 14. Germline lookup yields CDR1 SGHTA and CDR2 FQGNSA. The CDR3 has 17 amino acids. CDR3 DNA sequence: TGTGCCAGCAGCCCCCGAACGGGAGCGGGAGGAAACTACGAGCAGTACTTC. It translates to CASSPRTGAGGNYEQYF.

The V and J genes are TRBV28 and TRBJ1-3, with unresolved D. V shed 9 bases and J shed 4 bases, with 7 bases lying between them. CDR1 is MDHEN and CDR2 is SYDVKM in the germline V gene. CDR3 length: 11 amino acids. CDR3 bases: TGTGCCAGACTACAGGGAAACACCATATATTTT. Protein product: CARLQGNTIYF.

The rearrangement joins TRBV4-2 to TRBJ1-2; D gene uncertain. Trimming took 0 bases from V and 6 from J, leaving 5 bases between them. Germline V CDR1 and CDR2: LGHNA, YNFKEQ. CDR3 length equals 12 residues. Written as DNA, the CDR3 is TGTGCCAGCAGCCAAGAGGCGGATGGCTACACCTTC. This gives the protein CASSQEADGYTF.

The rearrangement links TRBV2 to TRBJ1-2; 8 bases line up with TRBD1. J was trimmed by 8 bases and V by 6 bases; bases with no gene match: 14. Germline assignment: CDR1 SNHLY and CDR2 FYNNEI. The CDR3 totals 15 residues. The CDR3 reads CASSFLGQGSGGYTF. The CDR3, as DNA: TGTGCCAGCAGCTTCCTTGGACAGGGAAGTGGCGGCTACACCTTC. Full variable domain (rest looked up from reference TRBV2 and TRBJ1-2): EPEVTQTPSHQVTQMGQEVILRCVPISNHLYFYWYRQILGQKVEFLVSFYNNEISEKSEIFDDQFSVERPDGSNFTLKIRSTKLEDSAMYFCASSFLGQGSGGYTFGSGTRLTVV.

This clone has just a few counts. This chain links TRBV6-5 with TRBJ2-5, with D perhaps TRBD2 (6 bases). Germline loops: CDR1 MNHEY, CDR2 SVGAGI. The CDR3 sequence is 14 residues long. V shed 1 base and J shed 3 bases, with 9 bases lying between them. The CDR3 DNA sequence: TGTGCCAGCAGTTACTGGCGGGGAAAAGAGACCCAGTACTTC. This encodes CASSYWRGKETQYF.

The chain uses TRBV2 and TRBJ1-4; tentatively, D is TRBD1 (5 bases). Trimming removed 6 bases at V and 6 bases at J, with 14 bases between. CDR1 is SNHLY, CDR2 FYNNEI, per germline. The CDR3 sequence is 14 residues long. CDR3 coding DNA: TGTGCCAGCAGCGAATGGGACGTCCATGAAAAACTGTTTTTT. Its protein product is CASSEWDVHEKLFF.

J is TRBJ1-4 and V is TRBV5-1, with 8 bases aligning to TRBD1. V trimming: 4 bases; J trimming: 3 bases; junction bases outside the gene matches: 5. The germline V gene encodes CDR1 SGHRS and CDR2 YFSETQ. This CDR3 spans 15 amino acids. CDR3 in DNA: TGCGCCAGCAGCCACGAGGACAGGGCTAATGAAAAACTGTTTTTT. Its protein is CASSHEDRANEKLFF.

CDR3 amino acids: CASSLEGLGETQYF. CDR3 DNA: TGTGCCAGCAGCTTAGAGGGACTGGGGGAGACCCAGTACTTC. The V and J genes are TRBV7-2 and TRBJ2-5, with D tentatively TRBD2 (6 bases). CDR3 length: 14 residues. Trimming took off 1 base at V and 5 bases at J, with 11 bases between the two ends. Germline assignment: CDR1 SGHTA and CDR2 FQGNSA. Using reference TRBV7-2 and TRBJ2-5 for the parts outside the CDR3, the full variable domain is GAGVSQSPSNKVTEKGKDVELRCDPISGHTALYWYRQSLGQGLEFLIYFQGNSAPDKSGLPSDRFSAERTGGSVSTLTIQRTQQEDSAVYLCASSLEGLGETQYFGPGTRLLVL.

The rearrangement links TRBV7-3 to TRBJ2-1, with 7 bases matching TRBD2. V shed 0 bases and J 0 bases; nucleotides not matched to a gene: 5. Germline loops: CDR1 SGHTA, CDR2 FQGTGA. The length of the CDR3 is 17 residues. The CDR3 DNA is TGTGCCAGCAGCTTAACCGCGGGCGGGAGCTCCTACAATGAGCAGTTCTTC. This codes for CASSLTAGGSSYNEQFF. The full variable domain, its missing parts supplied by reference TRBV7-3 and TRBJ2-1, is GAGVSQTPSNKVTEKGKYVELRCDPISGHTALYWYRQSLGQGPEFLIYFQGTGAADDSGLPNDRFFAVRPEGSVSTLKIQRTERGDSAVYLCASSLTAGGSSYNEQFFGPGTRLTVL.

The J gene is TRBJ2-5, the V gene TRBV7-9, with D unclear. The V end was cut by 1 base, the J end by 1 base, with 19 bases between. The germline V gene encodes CDR1 SEHNR and CDR2 FQNEAQ (reference sequence). CDR3 length: 18 amino acids. CDR3 protein: CASSLVLPGHRLQETQYF. CDR3 nucleotide sequence: TGTGCCAGCAGCTTAGTTCTCCCGGGTCACCGGCTCCAAGAGACCCAGTACTTC.

The CDR3 nucleotides are TGTGCCTGGAGTGTACGTGGGAGAGAGCAGTTCTTC. Its translation: CAWSVRGREQFF. V is TRBV30 and J is TRBJ2-1, with a tentative D call TRBD2 (5 bases). This CDR3 has 12 amino acids. Germline CDR1 is GTSNPN and CDR2 is SVGIG (reference sequence). V was clipped by 0 bases and J by 10 bases, with 10 bases between them.

The chain joins TRBV5-6 to TRBJ1-2, with 8 bases matching TRBD1. The ends lost 0 bases at V and 5 bases at J; junction bases unmatched: 15. CDR1 is SGHDT and CDR2 is YYEEEE in the germline V gene. CDR3 length: 18 amino acids. CDR3 sequence reads: CASSLVGTGPLMKYGYTF. The CDR3 DNA sequence: TGTGCCAGCAGCTTGGTTGGGACAGGCCCCTTGATGAAATATGGCTACACCTTC.

This clone showed up just a few times. This CDR3 reads CASLRDHLNTGELFF. The CDR3 coding sequence is TGCGCCAGCCTCCGGGATCACTTGAACACCGGGGAGCTGTTTTTT. The V and J genes are TRBV5-1 and TRBJ2-2; D possibly corresponds to TRBD2 (5 bases). Trimming removed 7 bases at V and 1 base at J, with 14 bases between. CDR3 length: 15 amino acids. Germline CDR1 is SGHRS and CDR2 is YFSETQ.

J is TRBJ2-5 and V is TRBV2, with 8 bases lining up with TRBD1. CDR3 length: 13 amino acids. Germline CDR1 and CDR2: SNHLY and FYNNEI. The junction had 3 bases not matched to a gene; V was cut back by 7 bases and J by 2 bases. The CDR3 nucleotides are TGTGCCAGCAAGGGGGACAGGCAAGAGACCCAGTACTTC. Translated, it gives CASKGDRQETQYF.

The chain is built from TRBV30 and TRBJ1-4; weak D call: TRBD1 (6 bases). V shed 2 bases and J shed 10 bases, with 17 bases lying between them. The length of the CDR3 is 14 residues. Germline lookup yields CDR1 GTSNPN and CDR2 SVGIG (reference sequence). As DNA, the CDR3 is TGTGCCTGGAGTTTGAACAGGGAGACGGGAAAACTGTTTTTT. It yields the protein CAWSLNRETGKLFF. Using reference TRBV30 and TRBJ1-4 for the parts outside the CDR3, the full variable domain is SQTIHQWPATLVQPVGSPLSLECTVEGTSNPNLYWYRQAAGRGLQLLFYSVGIGQISSEVPQNLSASRPQDRQFILSSKKLLLSDSGFYLCAWSLNRETGKLFFGSGTQLSVL.

The chain carries TRBV9 and TRBJ1-1, with 8 nucleotides matching TRBD1. With 6 bases clipped from V and 11 bases from J, the junction kept 15 bases outside the gene matches. This CDR3 is 14 amino acids long. Germline-derived CDR1 and CDR2 are SGDLS and YYNGEE. CDR3 in DNA: TGTGCCAGCACCACAGGACAGAACAGGGGGTGGGCTTTCTTT. Translating it yields CASTTGQNRGWAFF.

The rearrangement joins TRBV6-5 to TRBJ1-2, with D tentatively TRBD1 (6 bases). The germline gives CDR1 MNHEY, CDR2 SVGAGI. V lost 6 bases, J lost 1 base, and 15 bases lay in between. The CDR3 length is 15 residues. CDR3 sequence: CASRNPGTLNYGYTF. The CDR3 DNA follows: TGTGCCAGCAGGAACCCCGGGACACTTAACTATGGCTACACCTTC.

The chain is built from TRBV11-3 and TRBJ2-3; 7 bases align to TRBD2. J gave up 2 bases and V 5 bases, and 10 bases lay outside the gene matches. CDR3 length: 16 amino acids. Germline V gene lookup returns CDR1 SGHNT and CDR2 YENEEA. The CDR3 DNA reads TGTGCCAGCAGCAGAGGGGACTACTCTTTCACAGATACGCAGTATTTT. Translation gives CASSRGDYSFTDTQYF.

The chain employs TRBV14 and TRBJ2-2, with 9 nucleotides matching TRBD1. Germline V lookup: CDR1 SGHDN, CDR2 FVKESK. The CDR3 spans 15 residues. With 4 bases clipped from V and 4 bases from J, the junction kept 4 bases outside the gene matches. CDR3 nucleotide sequence: TGTGCCAGCAGCCCGGGACAGGGCCTCACCGGGGAGCTGTTTTTT. Translation gives CASSPGQGLTGELFF.

CDR3 in amino acids: CASRGGTEGKQFF. The CDR3 DNA reads TGTGCCAGCAGGGGGGGGACAGAGGGCAAGCAGTTCTTC. V usage is TRBV2 and J usage is TRBJ2-1, with D perhaps being TRBD1 or TRBD2 (7 bases each). This CDR3 has 13 amino acids. The V and J ends lost 6 bases and 11 bases respectively, with 17 bases between them. Germline V gene lookup returns CDR1 SNHLY and CDR2 FYNNEI.

The gene calls are TRBV5-1 and TRBJ2-3; D perhaps matches TRBD2 (6 bases). With 0 bases removed from V and 5 bases from J, the gap between germline ends came to 13 bases. CDR1 is SGHRS and CDR2 is YFSETQ in the germline V gene. The CDR3 length is 15 residues. The chain's CDR3 is CASSLGGGTGDTQYF. CDR3 bases: TGCGCCAGCAGCTTGGGAGGCGGGACCGGAGATACGCAGTATTTT.

J is TRBJ2-1 and V is TRBV9; 10 bases are shared with TRBD2. Germline CDR1 SGDLS, CDR2 YYNGEE. The junction had 12 bases not matched to a gene; V was cut back by 0 bases and J by 0 bases. CDR3 length: 20 amino acids. CDR3 DNA sequence: TGTGCCAGCAGCGTAGCTCAGGGACTAGCGATAGAACCCTCCTACAATGAGCAGTTCTTC. This encodes CASSVAQGLAIEPSYNEQFF.

This rearrangement joins TRBV5-1 to TRBJ2-5; possibly TRBD1 for D (6 bases). The V end was cut by 0 bases, the J end by 11 bases, with 14 bases between. The germline gives CDR1 SGHRS, CDR2 YFSETQ. This CDR3 is built from 13 residues. The CDR3 reads CASSLATKGEQYF. DNA of the CDR3: TGCGCCAGCAGCTTGGCTACGAAGGGGGAGCAGTACTTC.

The chain couples TRBV30 to TRBJ2-3, with D tentatively TRBD2 (6 bases). V was clipped by 2 bases and J by 0 bases, with 9 bases between them. The CDR3 length is 14 residues. From germline, CDR1 is GTSNPN and CDR2 SVGIG (reference sequence). CDR3 nucleotide sequence: TGTGCCTGGAGTTGGGGGGTCAGCACAGATACGCAGTATTTT. It codes for CAWSWGVSTDTQYF.

The chain combines TRBV9 with TRBJ1-3, with TRBD1 matching 8 bases. V lost 2 bases to trimming and J lost 0 bases; unmatched junction nucleotides: 7. Germline values: CDR1 SGDLS, CDR2 YYNGEE. The CDR3 length is 17 residues. The CDR3 here is CASSVASGGYSGNTIYF. DNA for the CDR3: TGTGCCAGCAGCGTTGCTTCAGGGGGCTACTCTGGAAACACCATATATTTT.